This T cell receptor beta chain was found in a study of shared clonotypes between healthy human individuals. Whole-study context: Donor composition was a couple of women and three men, aged 18 to 49. Study-wide results and limits: Lower generation probabilities were found for non-shared clonotypes than for those shared by all four donors. Sharing across a few donors was seen in 4.5% to 6.5% of naive CD4 clonotypes.

Comments on this clone: Its matching antigen is unknown.

V gave up 6 bases and J gave up 1 base, with 12 bases separating them. CDR1 and CDR2 from the germline V gene are SGHDT and YYEEEE. The CDR3 covers 14 residues. CD45RO-negative, CCR7-selected cells formed the naive CD8 fraction, which excluded terminally differentiated effector memory CD45RA+ cells. The method was immunoSEQ multiplex PCR; TCRdb's version includes in-frame clones alone and lacks a portion of them. The sample includes roughly 590,000 clones, nearly 97% of them seen just once. The clonotype comes from a woman between 25 and 40 years old in good health. The chain couples TRBV5-6 to TRBJ2-3, with D possibly TRBD2 on 5 matching bases. Material for sequencing was naive CD8+ T cells sorted from blood. The CDR3 sequence is CASMYLEGTDTQYF. The CDR3 nucleotides read TGTGCCAGCATGTACCTGGAGGGCACAGATACGCAGTATTTT.